The sequence of this TCR beta chain was determined in a study of identical twins. Study-level points and caveats: Twin pairs had excess sharing that was weaker in beta out-of-frame sequences.

Each CDR3 protein is one row after TCRdb ran MiXCR on the 5' RACE reads. The sample consists of 200,000 to 250,000 distinct CDR3 sequences, more than 12% of them appearing once. Points on this clonotype: The target antigen is unknown.

The receptor was derived from a woman between 18 and 30 years old in good health. Sequencing was performed on memory (CD45RO+) T cells sorted from blood.

The DNA for the CDR3 is TGTGCCAGCAGTGAAAGGGGACACGAGCAGTACTTC. Its protein is CASSERGHEQYF. The chain employs TRBV2 and TRBJ2-7; D is perhaps TRBD1 or TRBD2 (5 bases each). Trimming cost V 2 bases and J 5 bases, with 7 bases left between them. The germline V gene encodes CDR1 SNHLY and CDR2 FYNNEI. The CDR3 runs 12 residues. Supplemented by reference TRBV2 and TRBJ2-7, the full variable domain reads EPEVTQTPSHQVTQMGQEVILRCVPISNHLYFYWYRQILGQKVEFLVSFYNNEISEKSEIFDDQFSVERPDGSNFTLKIRSTKLEDSAMYFCASSERGHEQYFGPGTRLTVT.